A selection of T cell receptor beta chains follows, all from one sample in a study of blood T cell repertoires in COVID-19. Here immunoSEQ multiplex PCR was the method, and the copy in TCRdb shows in-frame clones only, minus some. This table holds under 250,000 clones, 84% found once. Source material: peripheral blood. The receptors were sampled from a woman aged 40-49 years who had recovered from COVID-19. CDR3s include the opening cysteine and the closing phenylalanine or tryptophan. The order of the fields is clone size, V gene, J gene, D gene, CDR3 DNA, CDR3 protein. The D gene is left open where the match is weak. For some rows the clone size is stated as once, few or many, or as a class when expanded; others skip it.

size: .
V: TRBV5-1
J: TRBJ2-2
D: .
DNA: TGCGCCAGCAGCTTGGTGACAGGAGGAACCGGGGAGCTGTTTTTT
CDR3: CASSLVTGGTGELFF

size: .
V: TRBV4-1
J: TRBJ2-1
D: TRBD1
DNA: TGCGCCAGCAGCCAAGGGGACAGGGGGCTGGGGGAGCAGTTCTTC
CDR3: CASSQGDRGLGEQFF

size: .
V: TRBV7-2
J: TRBJ1-1
D: .
DNA: TGTGCCAGCAGCTTACGTTACTCCCCTGAAGCTTTCTTT
CDR3: CASSLRYSPEAFF

size: once
V: TRBV30
J: TRBJ1-1
D: .
DNA: TGTGCCTGGAGTGTACCCGGGACACTACTGACTGAAGCTTTCTTT
CDR3: CAWSVPGTLLTEAFF

size: .
V: TRBV7-2
J: TRBJ2-2
D: .
DNA: TGTGCCAGCAGCTCCTCCGGGGTGTTCACCGGGGAGCTGTTTTTT
CDR3: CASSSSGVFTGELFF

size: .
V: TRBV27
J: TRBJ2-3
D: TRBD2
DNA: TGTGCCAGCAGTTTCCTGAATAGCGGGGGGGATACGCAGTATTTT
CDR3: CASSFLNSGGDTQYF

size: many
V: TRBV5-1
J: TRBJ1-2
D: TRBD1
DNA: TGCGCCAGCAGCTGGGGCTATGGGGACAGGAACTATGGCTACACCTTC
CDR3: CASSWGYGDRNYGYTF

size: once
V: TRBV9
J: TRBJ2-2
D: TRBD2
DNA: TGTGCCAGCACCAAGGGAGGGGAACCCCTTCCGAACACCGGGGAGCTGTTTTTT
CDR3: CASTKGGEPLPNTGELFF

size: .
V: TRBV9
J: TRBJ2-7
D: TRBD1
DNA: TGTGCCAGCAGTAGACAGGGGAGCTACGAGCAGTACTTC
CDR3: CASSRQGSYEQYF

size: .
V: TRBV19
J: TRBJ2-7
D: TRBD2
DNA: TGTGCCAGTAGTTCTAGCGGGGGTTCCTACGAGCAGTACTTC
CDR3: CASSSSGGSYEQYF

size: many
V: TRBV12-3/TRBV12-4
J: TRBJ1-1
D: TRBD1
DNA: TGTGCCAGCAGGGGACAGGGGACAGCAGTAGCTTTCTTT
CDR3: CASRGQGTAVAFF

size: once
V: TRBV28
J: TRBJ2-7
D: TRBD2
DNA: TGTGCCAGCAGCCCCACTAGCGGGGGGACCTACGAGCAGTACTTC
CDR3: CASSPTSGGTYEQYF

size: .
V: TRBV18
J: TRBJ1-3
D: .
DNA: TGTGCCAGCTCCCCGTCGCCACAAACCTCGGGAAACACCATATATTTT
CDR3: CASSPSPQTSGNTIYF

size: .
V: TRBV18
J: TRBJ1-1
D: .
DNA: TGTGCCAGCTCACTTAGGTCGGGCAGGGACACTGAAGCTTTCTTT
CDR3: CASSLRSGRDTEAFF

size: few
V: TRBV5-5
J: TRBJ2-7
D: TRBD1
DNA: TGTGCCAGCAGCGGACCGGGACAGCCGCGCTACGAGCAGTACTTC
CDR3: CASSGPGQPRYEQYF

size: .
V: TRBV28
J: TRBJ2-7
D: TRBD1
DNA: TGTGCCAGCAGTTTACCCCCGGACAGGTACTACGAGCAGTACTTC
CDR3: CASSLPPDRYYEQYF

size: .
V: TRBV6-5
J: TRBJ2-1
D: .
DNA: TGTGCCAGCAGTTACTCCCCAGGGATGGAAGGCAATGAGCAGTTCTTC
CDR3: CASSYSPGMEGNEQFF

size: .
V: TRBV5-1
J: TRBJ2-7
D: TRBD1
DNA: TGCGCCAGCAGCGGGTCGACAGGGAACATTGGGTACGAGCAGTACTTC
CDR3: CASSGSTGNIGYEQYF

size: .
V: TRBV9
J: TRBJ2-3
D: TRBD2
DNA: TGTGCCAGCAGCGCGAGACTAGCGGGGGCCCGGTGGGCAGATACGCAGTATTTT
CDR3: CASSARLAGARWADTQYF

size: .
V: TRBV7-2
J: TRBJ2-5
D: .
DNA: TGTGCCAGCAGCTTCCCCCCCCAGCAAGAGACCCAGTACTTC
CDR3: CASSFPPQQETQYF

size: .
V: TRBV7-7
J: TRBJ2-3
D: .
DNA: TGTGCCAGCAGTCGACAGGTTTCCGATACGCAGTATTTT
CDR3: CASSRQVSDTQYF

size: .
V: TRBV28
J: TRBJ2-1
D: .
DNA: TGTGCCAGCAGCCGGGGGGAGGGGGTCCCTTACAATGAGCAGTTCTTC
CDR3: CASSRGEGVPYNEQFF

size: .
V: TRBV13
J: TRBJ2-7
D: TRBD1
DNA: TGTGCCAGCAGCTTAGGTGCGGGACAGGGACGCTACGAGCAGTACTTC
CDR3: CASSLGAGQGRYEQYF

size: .
V: TRBV19
J: TRBJ1-1
D: .
DNA: TGTGCCAGTAGTATGGGACTCGGTACTGAAGCTTTCTTT
CDR3: CASSMGLGTEAFF

size: .
V: TRBV7-2
J: TRBJ1-5
D: TRBD1
DNA: TGTGCCAGCAGCTTAAACAGGGGCGGGAGCAATCAGCCCCAGCATTTT
CDR3: CASSLNRGGSNQPQHF

size: .
V: TRBV10-1
J: TRBJ2-7
D: TRBD1
DNA: TGCGCCAGCAGTGAAAATACAGGGGATCCTCGGGAGCAGTACTTC
CDR3: CASSENTGDPREQYF

size: .
V: TRBV5-4
J: TRBJ2-1
D: TRBD1
DNA: TGTGCCAGCAGCTCCTCGGGACAGGCCTACAATGAGCAGTTCTTC
CDR3: CASSSSGQAYNEQFF

size: .
V: TRBV4-2
J: TRBJ2-6
D: .
DNA: TGTGCCAGCAGCCAAGCCCGGGGTGGCGTCCTGACTTTC
CDR3: CASSQARGGVLTF

size: .
V: TRBV28
J: TRBJ1-3
D: .
DNA: TGTGCCAGCAGTTTGAGGCGCTTCTCTGGAAACACCATATATTTT
CDR3: CASSLRRFSGNTIYF

size: once
V: TRBV7-7
J: TRBJ2-5
D: .
DNA: TGTGCCAGCAGCTTAGTGGGGGGAAGGCAAGAGACCCAGTACTTC
CDR3: CASSLVGGRQETQYF

size: few
V: TRBV9
J: TRBJ2-3
D: .
DNA: TGTGCCAGCACGAACATGGCTAGCGTTGCAGATACGCAGTATTTT
CDR3: CASTNMASVADTQYF

size: .
V: TRBV11-3
J: TRBJ2-1
D: .
DNA: TGTGCCAGCAGCTTAAGGGGGATAGAAGGCAATGAGCAGTTCTTC
CDR3: CASSLRGIEGNEQFF

size: .
V: TRBV9
J: TRBJ2-2
D: TRBD1
DNA: TGTGCCAGCAGCGTAGTGTGGGACAGGGGCCTTAACACCGGGGAGCTGTTTTTT
CDR3: CASSVVWDRGLNTGELFF

size: .
V: TRBV11-2
J: TRBJ1-3
D: .
DNA: TGTGCCAGCAGCCCCCTCGCCCATGATAGACTTGGAAACACCATATATTTT
CDR3: CASSPLAHDRLGNTIYF

size: .
V: TRBV5-1
J: TRBJ2-5
D: .
DNA: TGCGCCAGCAGCTTGGCGGGGACACTCCAAGAGACCCAGTACTTC
CDR3: CASSLAGTLQETQYF

size: .
V: TRBV18
J: TRBJ2-7
D: TRBD2
DNA: TGTGCCAGCTCACCAGGGCTAGCGGACTACGAGCAGTACTTC
CDR3: CASSPGLADYEQYF

size: .
V: TRBV28
J: TRBJ2-6
D: TRBD2
DNA: TGTGCCACCCTCTCAAGAGCGGGGGGGCCGAGCTCTGGGGCCAACGTCCTGACTTTC
CDR3: CATLSRAGGPSSGANVLTF

size: .
V: TRBV7-2
J: TRBJ2-7
D: .
DNA: TGTGCCAGCAGCTTAGCCGTCAGGTTGAACGAGCAGTACTTC
CDR3: CASSLAVRLNEQYF

size: .
V: TRBV2
J: TRBJ1-1
D: TRBD1
DNA: TGTGCCAGCAAAAGTAGACAGGGGGCGATTGAAGCTTTCTTT
CDR3: CASKSRQGAIEAFF

size: .
V: TRBV7-9
J: TRBJ1-6
D: .
DNA: TGTGCCAGCAGCTTGTTCGGGGATTCACCCCTCCACTTT
CDR3: CASSLFGDSPLHF

size: .
V: TRBV20-1
J: TRBJ1-2
D: .
DNA: TGCAGTGCTAGTAATCAGGGCAACTATGGCTACACCTTC
CDR3: CSASNQGNYGYTF

size: .
V: TRBV15
J: TRBJ1-5
D: .
DNA: TGTGCCACCAGCAGCCCTAATCAGCCCCAGCATTTT
CDR3: CATSSPNQPQHF

size: .
V: TRBV28
J: TRBJ1-6
D: .
DNA: TGTGCCAGCAGTTCGCCCGGGACACCCTATAATTCACCCCTCCACTTT
CDR3: CASSSPGTPYNSPLHF

size: .
V: TRBV4-1
J: TRBJ1-3
D: .
DNA: TGCGCCAGCAGCCAAGGTTCCGGGACATTTGGAAACACCATATATTTT
CDR3: CASSQGSGTFGNTIYF

size: .
V: TRBV7-9
J: TRBJ2-3
D: TRBD1
DNA: TGTGCCAGCAGCTGGGGACAGGGTGACACAGATACGCAGTATTTT
CDR3: CASSWGQGDTDTQYF

size: .
V: TRBV28
J: TRBJ2-7
D: TRBD1
DNA: TGTGCCAGCAGTCGTCGCAGGGGGCTGGAAGACGAGCAGTACTTC
CDR3: CASSRRRGLEDEQYF

size: .
V: TRBV5-1
J: TRBJ1-4
D: .
DNA: TGCGCCAGCAGCCCAATGGGGGGGTCAACTAATGAAAAACTGTTTTTT
CDR3: CASSPMGGSTNEKLFF

size: .
V: TRBV5-1
J: TRBJ2-1
D: .
DNA: TGCGCCAGCAGCTTGGGGAGGGCCTCTACGGGTGAGCAGTTCTTC
CDR3: CASSLGRASTGEQFF

size: .
V: TRBV2
J: TRBJ2-1
D: .
DNA: TGTGCCAGCAGGGGGGGGGCACATGAGCAGTTCTTC
CDR3: CASRGGAHEQFF

size: once
V: TRBV2
J: TRBJ1-4
D: .
DNA: TGTGCCAGCAGTCCAACAGCAACTAATGAAAAACTGTTTTTT
CDR3: CASSPTATNEKLFF

size: .
V: TRBV14
J: TRBJ1-2
D: TRBD1
DNA: TGTGCCAGCAGCCCCCAGACAGGGACGGGTGGCTACACCTTC
CDR3: CASSPQTGTGGYTF